This T cell receptor beta chain was sequenced for a study of Ad26.COV2.S vaccination and SARS-CoV-2 variants. This table comes from immunoSEQ multiplex PCR, and its TCRdb copy is limited to in-frame clones, with some not included. The sample consists of roughly 500,000 clones, around nine tenths of them appearing once. This clone has more than one count but fewer than ten. Sample treatment: roughly 19 received Ad26.COV2.S at low or high dose, single or two shots; several received placebo; per-sample allocation not given. Specimen acquisition occurred on day 63 following the initial vaccine or placebo injection. Donation came from an adult in Boston who was aged 18-55 years. The specimen comprised peripheral blood, sampled in a trial of Ad26.COV2.S vaccine versus placebo. The receptor was isolated from a person between 18 and 59 years old who received the Ad26.COV2.S COVID-19 vaccine or a placebo.

The CDR3: CASSLQGPGGYTF. In DNA, the CDR3 is TGTGCCAGCAGTTTGCAGGGACCCGGTGGCTACACCTTC. This rearrangement joins TRBV28 to TRBJ1-2, with a possible D match to TRBD1 (5 bases). The V gene lost 3 bases and the J gene lost 7 bases, with 12 bases spanning the gap. Germline CDR1 is MDHEN and CDR2 is SYDVKM. The CDR3 runs to 13 residues.